The clone carrying this T cell receptor beta chain was seen a handful of times. Antigen: not known. Reverse transcribed after extraction, RNA yielded cDNA as the sequencing template. TCRdb's copy holds only in-frame clones and misses some; the assay was immunoSEQ multiplex PCR. This sample has 110,000 to 150,000 clones, with 45% to 60% found just once. The sample comes from a study of CD8+ T cells in alopecia areata. For the study at large: It was oral tofacitinib, at 5 to 10 mg twice daily, that treated patients received.

Study-level points and caveats: Normal scalp had lower clonality than lesional scalp, with alopecia totalis/universalis lesions showing this most strongly.

CDR1 is MNHNS and CDR2 is SASEGT in the germline V gene. V shed 8 bases, J shed 10 bases, and the junction held 7 bases outside the gene matches. This CDR3 is built from 11 residues. This chain joins TRBV6-1 and TRBJ1-1; 7 positions match TRBD1. The receptor was derived from a human donor with alopecia areata. The source material was CD4+ T cells sorted from blood, sampled at week 0. The CDR3 DNA follows: TGTGCCAGCGGTCGACAGGGTTCAGCTTTCTTT. It yields the protein CASGRQGSAFF.